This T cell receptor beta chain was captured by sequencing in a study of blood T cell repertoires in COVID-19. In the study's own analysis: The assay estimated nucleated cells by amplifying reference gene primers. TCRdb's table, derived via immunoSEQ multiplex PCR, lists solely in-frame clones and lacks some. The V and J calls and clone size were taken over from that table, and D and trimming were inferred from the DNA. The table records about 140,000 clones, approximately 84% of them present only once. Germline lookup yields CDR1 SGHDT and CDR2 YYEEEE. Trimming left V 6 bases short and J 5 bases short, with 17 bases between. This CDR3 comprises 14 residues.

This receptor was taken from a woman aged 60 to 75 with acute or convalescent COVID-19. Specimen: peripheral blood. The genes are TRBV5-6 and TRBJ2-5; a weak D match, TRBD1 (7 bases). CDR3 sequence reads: CASTRGDRLETQYF. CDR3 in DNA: TGTGCCAGCACCAGGGGGGATAGATTGGAGACCCAGTACTTC.